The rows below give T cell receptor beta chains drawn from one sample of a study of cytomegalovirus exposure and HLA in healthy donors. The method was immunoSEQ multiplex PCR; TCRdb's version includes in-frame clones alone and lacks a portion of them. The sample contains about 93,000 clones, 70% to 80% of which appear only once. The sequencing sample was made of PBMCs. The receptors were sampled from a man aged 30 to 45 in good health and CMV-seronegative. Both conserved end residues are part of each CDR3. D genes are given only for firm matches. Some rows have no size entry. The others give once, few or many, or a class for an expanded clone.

TGTGCCAGCAGCCCGGGGAGTGGGACAGGGGCACCTGAAGCTTTCTTT CASSPGSGTGAPEAFF NA TRBV7-9 TRBD1 TRBJ1-1
TGTGCCAGCAGTTGTCTCGACAGGGCCATCGAAAAACTGTTTTTT CASSCLDRAIEKLFF NA TRBV27 TRBD1 TRBJ1-4
TGTGCCAGCAGCGTAGGTAATGGGCGTTCCTACAATGAGCAGTTCTTC CASSVGNGRSYNEQFF NA TRBV9 NA TRBJ2-1
TGTGCCAGCAGCCCTTGGACTCAAGTGGAGTCGTATGAGCAGTTCTTC CASSPWTQVESYEQFF NA TRBV9 NA TRBJ2-1
TGTGCCAGCAGCCCCGGACAGGGGGCCTTCTACACTGAAGCTTTCTTT CASSPGQGAFYTEAFF NA TRBV11-1 TRBD1 TRBJ1-1
TGTGCCAGCAGTGTTTCTCTCGAGGTGGACAATGAGCAGTTCTTC CASSVSLEVDNEQFF once TRBV2 NA TRBJ2-1
TGTGCCAGCTCACCGGACAGCACCTTCTATGGCTACACCTTC CASSPDSTFYGYTF NA TRBV18 NA TRBJ1-2
TGTGCCAGCAGTTCCCTAATAGCGGGAGGGTACAATGAGCAGTTCTTC CASSSLIAGGYNEQFF few TRBV6-5 TRBD2 TRBJ2-1
TGTGCCAGCAGCTCTCCAGGTGTCGGGGTCACTGAAGCTTTCTTT CASSSPGVGVTEAFF once TRBV13 NA TRBJ1-1
TGTGCCAGCAGCTCCGACAGGGTCAATCAGCCCCAGCATTTT CASSSDRVNQPQHF few TRBV5-4 TRBD1 TRBJ1-5
TGTGCCAGCAGTTCAACCGGGACAGGGATAAGTCAGCCCCAGCATTTT CASSSTGTGISQPQHF NA TRBV27 TRBD1 TRBJ1-5
TGTGCCAGCAGTGAATTTAGCCCACAGGGGACTAATGAAAAACTGTTTTTT CASSEFSPQGTNEKLFF NA TRBV25-1 TRBD1 TRBJ1-4
TGTGCCAGCAGCCCCAAAAACCGGGACAGGGGATACAATGAGCAGTTCTTC CASSPKNRDRGYNEQFF NA TRBV7-9 TRBD1 TRBJ2-1
TGTGCCAGCGATGTCAGGGGAAACAATCAGCCCCAGCATTTT CASDVRGNNQPQHF NA TRBV6-6 NA TRBJ1-5
TGTGCCAGCAGGGACATGGGGGATGAAAAACTGTTTTTT CASRDMGDEKLFF few TRBV19 NA TRBJ1-4
TGTGCCAGCAGTGGGGCCCCCGGCGCACGAGCTAGAAACACCATATATTTT CASSGAPGARARNTIYF NA TRBV2 NA TRBJ1-3
TGTGCCAGCAGTTTGGGGGGAGGTGAAGCTTTCTTT CASSLGGGEAFF NA TRBV27 NA TRBJ1-1
TGTGCCAGCAGCTCGCAGGGACAGCCCCAGCATTTT CASSSQGQPQHF few TRBV7-9 NA TRBJ1-5
TGCGCCAGCAGCCAAGATAGTTCAGGGAGGTACGAGCAGTACTTC CASSQDSSGRYEQYF NA TRBV4-3 NA TRBJ2-7
TGTGCCAGCAGTGAATCGGGTTTCCGGGGCTACACCTTC CASSESGFRGYTF NA TRBV2 NA TRBJ1-2
TGTGCCAGTAGCCCGGACACCGTCCTATGGGTTGAGCAGTTCTTC CASSPDTVLWVEQFF NA TRBV19 NA TRBJ2-1
TGTGCCAGCAGCTACGGGACAGCCCAAGAGACCCAGTACTTC CASSYGTAQETQYF once TRBV11-2 TRBD1 TRBJ2-5
TGTGCCAGCAGCTTACAGGGGGATATGGGGGGCTACACCTTC CASSLQGDMGGYTF NA TRBV7-8 TRBD1 TRBJ1-2
TGTGCCAGCAGTGAGGGCTTTCTCTCTGGGGCCAACGTCCTGACTTTC CASSEGFLSGANVLTF few TRBV2 NA TRBJ2-6
TGTGCCAGCTCACCACCGGTCGCGGGGAACGATCAGGCCCAAGAGACCCAGTACTTC CASSPPVAGNDQAQETQYF NA TRBV18 NA TRBJ2-5
TGCAGCGTTGACCCCACAGGGGGTGGCTACACCTTC CSVDPTGGGYTF NA TRBV29-1 TRBD1 TRBJ1-2
TGCGCCAGCAGTGACCGAGCTTCCGGGAGGAATGAGCAGTTCTTC CASSDRASGRNEQFF NA TRBV10-1 TRBD2 TRBJ2-1
TGTGCCAGCAGCTTAAGAGCTTGGAACACTGAAGCTTTCTTT CASSLRAWNTEAFF NA TRBV13 NA TRBJ1-1
TGTGCCAGCAGCTTAACCCATGTCGGGCAGGGCGGCACCGGGGAGCTGTTTTTT CASSLTHVGQGGTGELFF NA TRBV7-3 NA TRBJ2-2
TGTGCCAGCGGACAGGCAAACACCGGGGAGCTGTTTTTT CASGQANTGELFF NA TRBV14 TRBD1 TRBJ2-2
TGCGCCAGCAGCCAAGGGGGGGGAACTGAATACAATCAGCCCCAGCATTTT CASSQGGGTEYNQPQHF NA TRBV4-1 NA TRBJ1-5
TGTGCTAGTGGGGTTGACAGGGAAGATCAGCCCCAGCATTTT CASGVDREDQPQHF NA TRBV12-5 TRBD1 TRBJ1-5
TGTGCCAGCAGCAAAGTTGAGGCTAGCGTGTGTTTTGCCGGGGAGCTGTTTTTT CASSKVEASVCFAGELFF NA TRBV21-1 NA TRBJ2-2
TGTGCCAGCAGCTTAGGGGCCCCCGTACTTAATGAAAAACTGTTTTTT CASSLGAPVLNEKLFF once TRBV7-9 NA TRBJ1-4
TGTGCCAGCAGCCTAACCCGCCCAAGCGGGAGTCTATTCGGGGAGCTGTTTTTT CASSLTRPSGSLFGELFF NA TRBV7-6 TRBD2 TRBJ2-2
TGTGCCAGCAGCTTAAACGGACAGCTTAATTCACCCCTCCACTTT CASSLNGQLNSPLHF NA TRBV7-3 NA TRBJ1-6
TGTGCCAGCAGTTTATACAGGGACGCTGGAGGCTACACCTTC CASSLYRDAGGYTF NA TRBV27 NA TRBJ1-2
TGTGCCAGCAGTGAAGCGAGGACAGGGGATTCACCCCTCCACTTT CASSEARTGDSPLHF NA TRBV2 TRBD1 TRBJ1-6
TGTGCCAGCAGCTTACCATTGGACCGGGGGGCGGGTGATGAGCAGTTCTTC CASSLPLDRGAGDEQFF NA TRBV7-2 NA TRBJ2-1
TGTGCCAGCAGTCGGGGGAAAGGACTAGCCTCCGATACGCAGTATTTT CASSRGKGLASDTQYF NA TRBV14 TRBD2 TRBJ2-3
TGTGCCAGCAGTCCACGGCCGGAGACCGGGGGCTACACCTTC CASSPRPETGGYTF NA TRBV27 NA TRBJ1-2
TGCGCCAGCAGCTTGGACAGGGTTGGCACAGATACGCAGTATTTT CASSLDRVGTDTQYF NA TRBV5-1 NA TRBJ2-3
TGTGCCAGTAGTGGGAGGCGGGGGAAGGGGACTGAAGCTTTCTTT CASSGRRGKGTEAFF NA TRBV19 NA TRBJ1-1
TGTGCCAGCAGATTTAGACGACAGAGTAATTCACCCCTCCACTTT CASRFRRQSNSPLHF few TRBV11-2 NA TRBJ1-6
TGTGCCAGCTCACCGAACGACAGGGCTAGTGAGCAGTTCTTC CASSPNDRASEQFF NA TRBV18 TRBD1 TRBJ2-1
TGTGCCAGTAGGACGGACAGGGGGGGTTCCTATAATTCACCCCTCCACTTT CASRTDRGGSYNSPLHF NA TRBV19 TRBD1 TRBJ1-6
TGTGCCAGCAGCGGACGGGGACTCTACAATGAGCAGTTCTTC CASSGRGLYNEQFF once TRBV7-2 NA TRBJ2-1